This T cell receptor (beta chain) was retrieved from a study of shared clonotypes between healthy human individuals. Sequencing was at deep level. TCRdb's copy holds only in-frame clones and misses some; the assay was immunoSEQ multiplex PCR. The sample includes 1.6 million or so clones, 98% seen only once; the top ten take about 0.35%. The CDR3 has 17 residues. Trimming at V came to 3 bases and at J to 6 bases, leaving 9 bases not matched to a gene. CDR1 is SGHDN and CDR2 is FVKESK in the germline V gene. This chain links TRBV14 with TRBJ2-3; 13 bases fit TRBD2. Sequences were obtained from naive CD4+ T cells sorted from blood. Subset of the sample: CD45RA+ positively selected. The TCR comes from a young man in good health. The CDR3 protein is CASSQARTSGRYDTQYF. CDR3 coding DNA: TGTGCCAGCAGCCAGGCCAGGACTAGCGGGAGATATGATACGCAGTATTTT. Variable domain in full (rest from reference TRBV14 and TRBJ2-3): EAGVTQFPSHSVIEKGQTVTLRCDPISGHDNLYWYRRVMGKEIKFLLHFVKESKQDESGMPNNRFLAERTGGTYSTLKVQPAELEDSGVYFCASSQARTSGRYDTQYFGPGTRLTVL.